These 27 T cell receptor beta chains came from one sample sequenced in a study of human T cells and chemical hapten exposure. TCRdb re-called the RACE reads with MiXCR, one entry per CDR3 protein. The sample has about 46,000 distinct CDR3 sequences, roughly 4.5% seen once; the top ten hold 1.5% to 2%. Time point of the sample: healthy volunteer bleed at 2 weeks. Extraction of total RNA was performed on unfractionated whole blood. Sample: whole blood. Receptors originate from a female donor in good health. Some clones in this sample may be carry-over from other donors' samples.

The table lists this clonotype with many counts. The CDR3: CASGKTATNQPQHF. The CDR3 DNA sequence: TGTGCCAGCGGCAAGACAGCGACTAATCAGCCCCAGCATTTT. This rearrangement joins TRBV6-5 to TRBJ1-5; a possible D gene is TRBD1 (5 bases). Trimming cost V 8 bases and J 4 bases, with 15 bases left between them. This CDR3 region has 14 residues. Looked up from germline, CDR1 is MNHEY and CDR2 is SVGAGI.

This clonotype was counted many times. V usage is TRBV3-1 and J usage is TRBJ1-4; D is undetermined. From germline, CDR1 is LGHDT and CDR2 YNNKEL (reference sequence). The ends were cut back, 5 bases at V and 3 bases at J, with 13 bases in the middle. The CDR3 sequence is 15 residues long. In DNA, the CDR3 is TGTGCCAGCAGCTCAGATACAGTTGCTAATGAAAAACTGTTTTTT. Protein product: CASSSDTVANEKLFF.

This clonotype showed up many times. The chain couples TRBV4-2 to TRBJ2-7; 9 bases are a match to TRBD1. Germline CDR1 and CDR2: LGHNA and YNFKEQ. After removal of 1 base from V and 5 bases from J, the junction contained 3 bases not matched to a gene. The CDR3 loop spans 14 amino acids. In DNA form, the CDR3 reads TGTGCCAGCAGCCAAGTGGACAGGGGCCACGAGCAGTACTTC. It specifies CASSQVDRGHEQYF.

V is TRBV10-3 and J is TRBJ2-1, with D hard to call. Trimming removed 4 bases at V and 4 bases at J, with 8 bases between. Germline values: CDR1 ENHRY, CDR2 SYGVKD. This CDR3 spans 13 amino acids. The DNA of the CDR3 is TGTGCCATCAGTGGTACAGATTACAATGAGCAGTTCTTC. Amino acids: CAISGTDYNEQFF.

In this sample, this clonotype turned up many times. CDR3 sequence: CASSVQQGNTEAFF. DNA of the CDR3: TGTGCCAGCAGCGTACAACAGGGGAACACTGAAGCTTTCTTT. V gene TRBV9 combines with J gene TRBJ1-1, with D possibly matching TRBD1 (6 bases). CDR1 is SGDLS, CDR2 YYNGEE, per germline. Trimming removed 1 base at V and 1 base at J, with 8 bases between. The CDR3 spans 14 residues.

There are a few counts of this clonotype. It may be a read error: a sequence one base away is much more abundant. The chain is built from TRBV5-1 and TRBJ2-1; 10 bases fit TRBD2. V shed 0 bases, J shed 9 bases, and the junction held 9 bases outside the gene matches. Germline V gene sequence: CDR1 SGHRS, CDR2 YFSETQ. This CDR3 region has 16 residues. CDR3 DNA sequence: TGCGCCAGCAGCTTGGCGAGCGGGGGGGCCGGAGGTGAGCAGTTCTTC. It is translated as CASSLASGGAGGEQFF.

This clonotype was seen more than once but under ten times. CDR3 sequence: CASSFGTLYGYTF. Written as DNA, the CDR3 is TGTGCCAGCAGCTTTGGGACGCTCTATGGCTACACCTTC. The chain couples TRBV11-2 to TRBJ1-2; TRBD1 is a possible D gene (5 bases). CDR1 and CDR2 (germline): SGHAT, FQNNGV. V was clipped by 3 bases and J by 4 bases, with 9 bases between them. This CDR3 spans 13 amino acids. Supplemented by reference TRBV11-2 and TRBJ1-2, the full variable domain reads EAGVAQSPRYKIIEKRQSVAFWCNPISGHATLYWYQQILGQGPKLLIQFQNNGVVDDSQLPKDRFSAERLKGVDSTLKIQPAKLEDSAVYLCASSFGTLYGYTFGSGTRLTVV.

Points on this clonotype: This may come from a read error, since a much larger clone is one base off. The rearrangement joins TRBV28 to TRBJ1-1; no reliable D call. Trimming cost V 6 bases and J 1 base, with 9 bases left between them. The CDR3 is 13 residues long. Germline CDR1 MDHEN, CDR2 SYDVKM. The CDR3 DNA reads as TGTGCCAGCAGGGGCTCAGGGAACACTGAAGCTTTCTTT. Translation gives CASRGSGNTEAFF.

This clonotype was found many times. This chain joins TRBV7-8 and TRBJ2-7; D may correspond to TRBD1 or TRBD2 (5 bases each). V lost 3 bases and J lost 0, with 24 bases in between. The CDR3 is 19 amino acids. Germline loops: CDR1 SGHVS, CDR2 FQNEAQ. This chain's CDR3 is CASSLLIRPTGRASYEQYF. DNA of the CDR3: TGTGCCAGCAGCTTGCTCATCCGACCTACGGGACGGGCCTCCTACGAGCAGTACTTC.

V is TRBV6-1 and J is TRBJ1-6; perhaps TRBD1 as D (6 bases). Germline V gene sequence: CDR1 MNHNS, CDR2 SASEGT. V lost 6 bases and J lost 7, with 13 bases in between. This CDR3 spans 14 amino acids. The CDR3 nucleotides read TGTGCCAGCAGGACGGACAGCCGAAATTCACCCCTCCACTTT. Translation gives CASRTDSRNSPLHF.

The genes are TRBV29-1 and TRBJ2-2, with a tentative D call TRBD1 (6 bases). Trimming pared 3 bases from V and 2 bases from J, leaving 10 bases between. The germline V gene encodes CDR1 SQVTM and CDR2 ANQGSEA. CDR3 length: 14 residues. Here the CDR3 DNA reads TGCAGCGTTGACCCGGGACAAAACACCGGGGAGCTGTTTTTT. Protein: CSVDPGQNTGELFF.

This clonotype was seen ten or more times. V and J are TRBV4-1 and TRBJ1-5; D call uncertain. Germline V gene sequence: CDR1 MGHRA, CDR2 YSYEKL. Trimming removed 0 bases from V and 10 bases from J, with 13 bases in between. The CDR3 contains 14 residues. Here the CDR3 DNA reads TGCGCCAGCAGCCAAGAAGGGCTGGGTGGCCCCCAGCATTTT. It codes for CASSQEGLGGPQHF.

This clonotype has ten or more counts. This chain connects TRBV7-6 to TRBJ2-7; TRBD2 aligns across 8 bases. Germline V gives CDR1 SGHVS, CDR2 FNYEAQ. The CDR3 has 13 residues. After removal of 3 bases from V and 4 bases from J, the junction contained 2 bases not matched to a gene. The DNA for the CDR3 is TGTGCCAGCAGCTTGGGACTAGGATACGAGCAGTACTTC. It encodes CASSLGLGYEQYF.

This clonotype was found a few times. The V call is TRBV4-1, the J call TRBJ2-3, with D possibly matching TRBD2 (7 bases). CDR3 length equals 16 residues. V lost 5 bases and J lost 6, with 21 bases in between. Germline CDR1 MGHRA, CDR2 YSYEKL. The CDR3 protein is CASSWGGGRPSDTQYF. CDR3 DNA sequence: TGCGCCAGCAGCTGGGGGGGGGGGCGCCCCTCGGATACGCAGTATTTT.

The chain recombines TRBV12-3 or TRBV12-4 with TRBJ1-5; D call uncertain. CDR3 length equals 14 residues. The germline V and J ends were trimmed by 4 bases and 0 bases, with 7 bases remaining between them. Written as DNA, the CDR3 is TGTGCCAGCAGTTCCGGGATTAGCAATCAGCCCCAGCATTTT. Translation gives CASSSGISNQPQHF.

This clonotype was seen a handful of times. The chain joins TRBV5-1 to TRBJ2-6; D is unclear. Germline-derived CDR1 and CDR2 are SGHRS and YFSETQ. V was shortened by 1 base and J by 2 bases, with 7 bases between the two germline ends. The CDR3 loop spans 15 amino acids. The CDR3 is CASSLSETGANVLTF. In DNA, the CDR3 is TGCGCCAGCAGCTTGTCCGAAACTGGGGCCAACGTCCTGACTTTC.

This clonotype showed up just a few times. This rearrangement joins TRBV25-1 to TRBJ1-3; 9 nucleotides match TRBD1. The CDR3 covers 15 residues. CDR1 and CDR2 (germline): MGHDK, SYGVNS. V trimming: 5 bases; J trimming: 4 bases; junction bases outside the gene matches: 6. Here the CDR3 DNA reads TGTGCCAGCAGTCGACAGGGGGGGGTGGGAAACACCATATATTTT. Translation: CASSRQGGVGNTIYF.

This clonotype appeared a few times. The chain employs TRBV12-3 or TRBV12-4 and TRBJ1-5; D is uncertain. The CDR3 spans 13 residues. Trimming left V 3 bases short and J 6 bases short, with 9 bases between. CDR3 loop: CASSLAFSQPQHF. In DNA, the CDR3 is TGTGCCAGCAGTTTGGCGTTCTCTCAGCCCCAGCATTTT.

There are many counts of this clonotype. DNA for the CDR3: TGTGCCTGGAATGCGGGGACCCTAGAAGAGACCCAGTACTTC. Protein sequence: CAWNAGTLEETQYF. The V and J genes are TRBV30 and TRBJ2-5, with D possibly TRBD2 on 6 matching bases. Per the germline V gene, CDR1 is GTSNPN and CDR2 is SVGIG (reference sequence). This CDR3 comprises 14 residues. The V gene lost 4 bases and the J gene lost 3 bases, with 15 bases spanning the gap.

This clonotype came up many times. The rearrangement uses TRBV10-3 and TRBJ2-3; 8 bases match TRBD1. V was pared by 6 bases and J by 2 bases, with 4 bases of the junction left unmatched. The CDR3 is 14 amino acids. Germline V gene data show CDR1 as ENHRY and CDR2 as SYGVKD. The CDR3, as DNA: TGTGCCATCAGCGGACAGGGAATCACAGATACGCAGTATTTT. Translation gives CAISGQGITDTQYF.

As regards this clonotype: The junction departs from germline at one end; a sequencing error may be responsible. V is TRBV28 and J is TRBJ1-4; D not certain. Per germline, CDR1 MDHEN and CDR2 SYDVKM. The CDR3 spans 14 residues. The CDR3 region is CASSLWESNEKLFF. The CDR3 DNA reads as TGTGCCAGCAGCTTATGGGAGTCTAATGAAAAACTGTTTTTT. The full variable domain, in which reference TRBV28 and TRBJ1-4 provide the parts outside the CDR3, is DVKVTQSSRYLVKRTGEKVFLECVQDMDHENMFWYRQDPGLGLRLIYFSYDVKMKEKGDIPEGYSVSREKKERFSLILESASTNQTSMYLCASSLWESNEKLFFGSGTQLSVL.

This clonotype appeared many times. The rearrangement joins TRBV18 to TRBJ2-6, with D unclear. The CDR3 extends over 16 amino acids. Germline lookup yields CDR1 KGHSH and CDR2 LQKENI. With 0 bases removed from V and 0 bases from J, the gap between germline ends came to 6 bases. CDR3 loop: CASSPPSSSGANVLTF. The CDR3 region has the DNA TGTGCCAGCTCACCACCGTCGAGCTCTGGGGCCAACGTCCTGACTTTC. Together with reference TRBV18 and TRBJ2-6, the CDR3 gives the full variable domain: NAGVMQNPRHLVRRRGQEARLRCSPMKGHSHVYWYRQLPEEGLKFMVYLQKENIIDESGMPKERFSAEFPKEGPSILRIQQVVRGDSAAYFCASSPPSSSGANVLTFGAGSRLTVL.

There are many counts of this clonotype. The gene calls are TRBV7-2 and TRBJ1-6, with D unclear. V was cut by 5 bases and J by 7 bases, with 15 bases left in between. This CDR3 comprises 15 residues. The germline V gene has CDR1 SGHTA and CDR2 FQGNSA. For the CDR3, the DNA is TGTGCCAGCAGCCCTCGATGGCTATTAAATTCACCCCTCCACTTT. Its protein is CASSPRWLLNSPLHF.

This clonotype was counted at least ten times. V usage is TRBV2 and J usage is TRBJ1-6; no firm D call. CDR1 is SNHLY and CDR2 is FYNNEI in the germline V gene. CDR3 length: 16 residues. V dropped 1 base and J dropped 8 bases, with 15 bases sitting between them. The CDR3 loop is CASSEGSGFPDSPLHF. CDR3 sequence (DNA): TGTGCCAGCAGTGAAGGGTCCGGGTTCCCCGATTCACCCCTCCACTTT.

This clonotype was seen repeatedly, ten times or more. The chain is built from TRBV20-1 and TRBJ1-6; D perhaps matches TRBD1 (6 bases). V gave up 6 bases and J gave up 6 bases, with 24 bases separating them. Germline lookup yields CDR1 DFQATT and CDR2 SNEGSKA (reference sequence). The CDR3 has 17 residues. Here the CDR3 reads CSAESYEIRGGNSPLHF. CDR3 nucleotide sequence: TGCAGTGCCGAATCCTATGAGATTAGGGGGGGTAATTCACCCCTCCACTTT.

In this sample, this clonotype turned up many times. The genes are TRBV6-1 and TRBJ2-7; 10 nucleotides align to TRBD1. The V gene's germline CDR1 is MNHNS and CDR2 SASEGT. The V gene end was trimmed by 3 bases and the J gene end by 6 bases; junction bases not matched to a gene: 8. This CDR3 has 15 residues. CDR3 residues: CASSEVGTGVIEQYF. CDR3 sequence (DNA): TGTGCCAGCAGTGAGGTCGGGACAGGGGTGATCGAGCAGTACTTC.

This clonotype was counted at least ten times. The chain joins TRBV4-3 to TRBJ1-6; 7 bases align to TRBD1. The trim removed 4 bases at V and 9 bases at J, leaving 6 bases unmatched. The CDR3 runs to 14 residues. Germline V CDR1 and CDR2: LGHNA, YSLEER. The CDR3 spells CASSRTGDTSPLHF. DNA of the CDR3: TGCGCCAGCAGCCGGACAGGTGATACTTCACCCCTCCACTTT.